This T cell receptor (beta chain) was documented in a study of blood T cells in healthy people across ages. Whole-study results and caveats: Significant beta diversity loss was already apparent by age about 42, declining roughly linearly.

Healthy individuals of Caucasian origin from Russia, aged roughly 6 to 100, served as donors. PCR was performed a second time for about 7 to 11 cycles using a sample-barcoded 5' primer and a J-beta primer mix. All cDNA molecules were each tagged by a template-switch adaptor with 12 random nucleotides. MiXCR, run by TCRdb on the 5' RACE reads, gives a single entry per CDR3 protein. The sample has about 290,000 distinct CDR3 sequences, roughly 26% seen once; the top ten hold 25% to 30%. This clonotype was seen more than once but under ten times. Its cognate antigen is unknown. The germline CDR1 and CDR2 sequences are SGHTA and FQGNSA. V lost 0 bases, J lost 4 bases, and 9 bases lay in between. This CDR3 is built from 14 residues.

The receptor's source is a woman in her seventies in good health. The gene calls are TRBV7-2 and TRBJ2-5; no firm D call. The sequenced sample was blood. CDR3 region: CASSLAAGAETQYF. CDR3 DNA sequence: TGTGCCAGCAGCTTAGCGGCAGGTGCAGAGACCCAGTACTTC. Complete variable domain (other parts from reference TRBV7-2 and TRBJ2-5): GAGVSQSPSNKVTEKGKDVELRCDPISGHTALYWYRQSLGQGLEFLIYFQGNSAPDKSGLPSDRFSAERTGGSVSTLTIQRTQQEDSAVYLCASSLAAGAETQYFGPGTRLLVL.